This T cell receptor (beta chain) was obtained from a study of blood T cell repertoires in COVID-19 (dated by TCRdb to the early 2020s). In terms of the full investigation: The collaborator samples originated in the United States, Italy and Spain and spanned the acute and convalescent phases of COVID-19. The material from the prospective study consisted of cDNA or gDNA derived from T cells, B-cell-depleted T cells, or PBMCs. Subjects who had been exposed to COVID-19, were actively infected with it, or had recovered from it provided the deeply sampled blood TCRbeta repertoires that made up the dataset. A freely available public database, intended as a resource for researchers studying the immune response to SARS-CoV-2, is where the repertoires were released. Samples were obtained from the ongoing ImmuneRACE study (first 160 participants) and from approximately 1,200 subjects provided by 6 global collaborators. Sample metadata almost always included a de-identified subject ID, COVID-19 status, age in years and sex. Where available, HLA class I and class II types were taken from metadata supplied by the sample provider and were not determined by assay-based typing.

In regard to this clone: The specificity of this receptor is unknown. No base-level quality is on record; no much larger clone is a single base apart.

The V and J ends are trimmed by 0 bases and 9 bases, leaving 8 bases between them. CDR1 ENHRY and CDR2 SYGVKD were looked up in the germline V gene. The CDR3 holds 12 amino acids from the cysteine to the phenylalanine. Only CDR3 DNA remains: 36 bases, in frame from the first base. General findings and caveats noted by the study authors: The amount of clinical and demographic metadata varied by source and participant and was provided uncurated.

Collaborating institutions collected whole blood in K2EDTA tubes following their own protocols. For TCRbeta analysis, collaborator samples were shipped as frozen whole blood, as isolated PBMCs, or as DNA extracted from either sample type. TCRbeta CDR3 regions were amplified from genomic DNA using the immunoSEQ Assay, a bias-controlled multiplex PCR. Turning to the authors' computational methods: Nucleated cell counts per sample were estimated from amplification of reference gene primers within the assay. To quantify the absolute abundance of each unique TCRbeta CDR3 rearrangement, sequence reads were collapsed and filtered. For each sample, productive Simpson clonality was calculated as the square root of Simpson's diversity index over productive rearrangements. As stored in TCRdb, this immuneACCESS dataset retains in-frame rearrangements with V and J assigned. A fraction of the clones does not appear; measured against another copy, unresolved V genes explain less than half of the discrepancy, and the remainder lacks a known reason. From that table come the V and J calls and clone size; the DNA was used to work out D and trimming. For this sample the table gives about 380,000 clones, of which roughly 85% were detected only once. Under 4% of the sample rests with the top ten.

This sequence was found in a woman aged 18-29 years with acute or convalescent COVID-19. The sample was peripheral blood. This chain joins TRBV10-3 to TRBJ1-1; there is no confident call for the D gene. The nucleotide sequence is TGTGCCATCAGTGAGTCGGCGGCTAAAGCTTTCTTT. Its protein product is CAISESAAKAFF.